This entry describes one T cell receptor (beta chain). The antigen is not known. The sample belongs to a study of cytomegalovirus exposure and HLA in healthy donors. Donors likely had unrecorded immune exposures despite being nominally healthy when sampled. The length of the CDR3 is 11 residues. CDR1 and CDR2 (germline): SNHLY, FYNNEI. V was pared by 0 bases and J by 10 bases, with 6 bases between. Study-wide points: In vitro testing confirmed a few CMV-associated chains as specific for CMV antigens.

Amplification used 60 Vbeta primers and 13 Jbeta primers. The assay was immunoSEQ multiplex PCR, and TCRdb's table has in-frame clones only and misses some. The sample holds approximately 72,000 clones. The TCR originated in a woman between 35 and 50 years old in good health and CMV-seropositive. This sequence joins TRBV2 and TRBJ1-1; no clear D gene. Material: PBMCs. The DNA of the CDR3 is TGTGCCAGCAGTGAAGCCCGAGTAGCTTTCTTT. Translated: CASSEARVAFF.